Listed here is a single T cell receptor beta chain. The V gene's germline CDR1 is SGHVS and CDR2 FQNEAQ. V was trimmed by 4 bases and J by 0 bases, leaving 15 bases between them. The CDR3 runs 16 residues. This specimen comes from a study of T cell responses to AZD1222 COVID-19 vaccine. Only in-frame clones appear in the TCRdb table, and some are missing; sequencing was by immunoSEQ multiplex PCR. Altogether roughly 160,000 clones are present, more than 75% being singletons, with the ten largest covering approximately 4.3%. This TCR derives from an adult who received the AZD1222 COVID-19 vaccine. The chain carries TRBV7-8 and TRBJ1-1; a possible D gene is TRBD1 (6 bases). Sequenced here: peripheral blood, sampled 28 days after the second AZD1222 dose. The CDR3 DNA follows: TGTGCCAGCAGCTCGAAATTGACAGGACTGAACACTGAAGCTTTCTTT. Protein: CASSSKLTGLNTEAFF.